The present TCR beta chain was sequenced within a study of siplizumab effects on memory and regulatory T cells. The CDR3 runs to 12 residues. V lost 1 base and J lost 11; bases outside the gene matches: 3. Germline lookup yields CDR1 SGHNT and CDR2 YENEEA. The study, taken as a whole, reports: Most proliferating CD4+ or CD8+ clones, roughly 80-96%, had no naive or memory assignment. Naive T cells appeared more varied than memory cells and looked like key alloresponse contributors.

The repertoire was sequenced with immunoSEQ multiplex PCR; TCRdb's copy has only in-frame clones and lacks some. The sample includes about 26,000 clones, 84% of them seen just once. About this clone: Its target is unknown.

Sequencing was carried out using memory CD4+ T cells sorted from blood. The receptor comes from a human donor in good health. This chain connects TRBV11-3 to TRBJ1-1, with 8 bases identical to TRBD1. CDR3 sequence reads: CASSLVQGGAFF. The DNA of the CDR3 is TGTGCCAGCAGCTTAGTACAGGGGGGGGCTTTCTTT.